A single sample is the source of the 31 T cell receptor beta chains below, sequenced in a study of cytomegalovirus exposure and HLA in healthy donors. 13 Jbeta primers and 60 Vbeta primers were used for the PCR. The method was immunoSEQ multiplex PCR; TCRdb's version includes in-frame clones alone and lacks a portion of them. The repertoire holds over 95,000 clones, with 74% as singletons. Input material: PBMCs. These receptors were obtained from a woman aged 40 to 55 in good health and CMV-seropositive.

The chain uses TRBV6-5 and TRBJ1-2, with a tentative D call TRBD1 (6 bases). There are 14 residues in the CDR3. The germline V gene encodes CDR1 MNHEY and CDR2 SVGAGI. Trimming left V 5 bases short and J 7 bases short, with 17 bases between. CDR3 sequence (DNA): TGTGCCAGCAGTCCAGGACAGCTCACCTCTGGCTACACCTTC. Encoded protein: CASSPGQLTSGYTF.

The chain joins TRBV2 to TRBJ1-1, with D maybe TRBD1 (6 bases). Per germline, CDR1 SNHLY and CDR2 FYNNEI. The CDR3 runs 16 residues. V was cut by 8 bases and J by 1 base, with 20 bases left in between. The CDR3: CASSGGIGDQNTEAFF. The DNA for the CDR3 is TGTGCCAGCTCTGGGGGCATCGGGGACCAGAACACTGAAGCTTTCTTT. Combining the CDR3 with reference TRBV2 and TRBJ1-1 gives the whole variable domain EPEVTQTPSHQVTQMGQEVILRCVPISNHLYFYWYRQILGQKVEFLVSFYNNEISEKSEIFDDQFSVERPDGSNFTLKIRSTKLEDSAMYFCASSGGIGDQNTEAFFGQGTRLTVV.

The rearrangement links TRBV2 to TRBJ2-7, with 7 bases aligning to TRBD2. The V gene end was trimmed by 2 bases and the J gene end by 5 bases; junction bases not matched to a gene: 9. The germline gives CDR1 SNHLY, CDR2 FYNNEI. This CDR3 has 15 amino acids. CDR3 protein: CASSEPTSPFDEQYF. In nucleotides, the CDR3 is TGTGCCAGCAGTGAACCGACTAGCCCCTTCGACGAGCAGTACTTC.

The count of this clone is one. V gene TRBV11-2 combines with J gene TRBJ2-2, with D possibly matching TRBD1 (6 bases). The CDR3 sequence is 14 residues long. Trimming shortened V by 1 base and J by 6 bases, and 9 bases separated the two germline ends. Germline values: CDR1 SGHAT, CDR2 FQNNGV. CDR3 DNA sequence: TGTGCCAGCAGCTTAGTAGGGGGTGCCGGGGAGCTGTTTTTT. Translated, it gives CASSLVGGAGELFF.

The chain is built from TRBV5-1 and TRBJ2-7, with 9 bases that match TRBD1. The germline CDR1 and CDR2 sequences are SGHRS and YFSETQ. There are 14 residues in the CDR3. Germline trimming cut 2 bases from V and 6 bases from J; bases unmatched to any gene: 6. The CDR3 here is CASSLGDRVPEQYF. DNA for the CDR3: TGCGCCAGCAGCTTAGGGGACAGGGTCCCCGAGCAGTACTTC.

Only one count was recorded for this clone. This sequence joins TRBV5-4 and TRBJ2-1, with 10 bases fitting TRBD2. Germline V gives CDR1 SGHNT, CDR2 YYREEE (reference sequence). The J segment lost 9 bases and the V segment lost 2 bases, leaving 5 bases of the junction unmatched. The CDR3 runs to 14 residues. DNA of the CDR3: TGTGCCAGCAGCTTAGAACTAGCGGGAAGTGAGCAGTTCTTC. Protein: CASSLELAGSEQFF.

The CDR3 coding sequence is TGTGCCAGCAGCTTTCTGGCAGGGGTAGCCTATGGCTACACCTTC. Protein sequence: CASSFLAGVAYGYTF. This sequence joins TRBV5-6 and TRBJ1-2; D might be TRBD1 (6 bases). The CDR3 loop spans 15 amino acids. V gave up 2 bases and J gave up 4 bases, with 15 bases separating them. Germline V CDR1 and CDR2: SGHDT, YYEEEE. Filled out from reference TRBV5-6 and TRBJ1-2, the complete variable domain reads DAGVTQSPTHLIKTRGQQVTLRCSPKSGHDTVSWYQQALGQGPQFIFQYYEEEERQRGNFPDRFSGHQFPNYSSELNVNALLLGDSALYLCASSFLAGVAYGYTFGSGTRLTVV.

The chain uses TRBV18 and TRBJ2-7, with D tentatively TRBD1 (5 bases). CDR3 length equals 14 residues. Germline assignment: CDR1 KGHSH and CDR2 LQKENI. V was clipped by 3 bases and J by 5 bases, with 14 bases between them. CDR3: CASSPTIAGNEQYF. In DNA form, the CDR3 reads TGTGCCAGCTCACCTACCATAGCAGGGAACGAGCAGTACTTC.

The CDR3 DNA reads TGTGCCAGCTCCCCCAGGGAGGAGGGATGGACTGAAGCTTTCTTT. It translates to CASSPREEGWTEAFF. The chain has TRBV18 and TRBJ1-1; tentative D call: TRBD1 (5 bases). V shed 6 bases and J shed 5 bases, with 19 bases lying between them. Germline-derived CDR1 and CDR2 are KGHSH and LQKENI. The CDR3 has 15 residues.

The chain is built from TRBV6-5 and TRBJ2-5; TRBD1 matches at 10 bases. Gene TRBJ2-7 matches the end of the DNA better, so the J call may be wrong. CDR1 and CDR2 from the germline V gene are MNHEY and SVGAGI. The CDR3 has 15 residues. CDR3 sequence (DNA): TGTGCCAGCAGTTACCAGACAGGGGGCGCCTACGAGCAGTACTTC. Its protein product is CASSYQTGGAYEQYF.

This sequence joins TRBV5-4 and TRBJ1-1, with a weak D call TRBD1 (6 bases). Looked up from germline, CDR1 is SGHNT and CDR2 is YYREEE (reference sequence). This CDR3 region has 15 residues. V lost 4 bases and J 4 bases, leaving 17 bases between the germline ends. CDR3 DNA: TGTGCCAGCAGCAACCTAGGGGGATCGGTCACTGAAGCTTTCTTT. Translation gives CASSNLGGSVTEAFF.

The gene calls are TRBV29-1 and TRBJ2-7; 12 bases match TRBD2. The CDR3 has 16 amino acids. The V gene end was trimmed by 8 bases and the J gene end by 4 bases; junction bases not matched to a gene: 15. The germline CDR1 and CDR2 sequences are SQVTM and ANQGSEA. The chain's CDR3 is CSFLNPVGTSGYEQYF. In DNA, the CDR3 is TGCAGCTTTCTCAACCCCGTTGGGACTAGCGGGTACGAGCAGTACTTC.

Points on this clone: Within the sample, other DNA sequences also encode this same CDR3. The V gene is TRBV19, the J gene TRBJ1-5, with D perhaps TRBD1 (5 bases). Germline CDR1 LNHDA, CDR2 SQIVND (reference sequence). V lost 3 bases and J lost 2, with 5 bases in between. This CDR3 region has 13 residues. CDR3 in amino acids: CASSIRGNQPQHF. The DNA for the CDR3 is TGTGCCAGTAGTATCAGGGGCAATCAGCCCCAGCATTTT.

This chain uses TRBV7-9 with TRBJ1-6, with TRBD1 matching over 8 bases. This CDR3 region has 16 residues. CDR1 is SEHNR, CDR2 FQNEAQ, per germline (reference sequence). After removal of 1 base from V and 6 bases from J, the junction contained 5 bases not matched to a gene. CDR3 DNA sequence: TGTGCCAGCAGCTTAGACGGACAGGGTAGTAATTCACCCCTCCACTTT. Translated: CASSLDGQGSNSPLHF.

CDR3 loop: CASRHPNEKLFF. Here the CDR3 DNA reads TGTGCCAGTAGACACCCGAATGAAAAACTGTTTTTT. The chain employs TRBV19 and TRBJ1-4, with unresolved D. The CDR3 is 12 residues long. Germline V gives CDR1 LNHDA, CDR2 SQIVND (reference sequence). V shed 6 bases and J shed 5 bases, with 7 bases lying between them. The whole variable domain, remainder taken from reference TRBV19 and TRBJ1-4, is DGGITQSPKYLFRKEGQNVTLSCEQNLNHDAMYWYRQDPGQGLRLIYYSQIVNDFQKGDIAEGYSVSREKKESFPLTVTSAQKNPTAFYLCASRHPNEKLFFGSGTQLSVL.

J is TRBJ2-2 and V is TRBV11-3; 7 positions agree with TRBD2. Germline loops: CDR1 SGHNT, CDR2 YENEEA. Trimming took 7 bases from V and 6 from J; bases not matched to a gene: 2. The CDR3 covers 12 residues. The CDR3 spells CASTRGAGELFF. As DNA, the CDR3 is TGTGCCAGCACCCGGGGGGCCGGGGAGCTGTTTTTT.

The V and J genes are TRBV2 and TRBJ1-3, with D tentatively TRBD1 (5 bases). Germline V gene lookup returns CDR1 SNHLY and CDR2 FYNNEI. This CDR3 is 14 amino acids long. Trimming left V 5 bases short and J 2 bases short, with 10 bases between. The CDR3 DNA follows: TGTGCCAGCAGTTCCCAGGGCGCTGGAAACACCATATATTTT. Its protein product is CASSSQGAGNTIYF.

This CDR3 is CASSQAGSKYNEQFF. Here the CDR3 DNA reads TGTGCCAGCTCACAAGCGGGTTCGAAATACAATGAGCAGTTCTTC. The rearrangement joins TRBV18 to TRBJ2-1; weak D call: TRBD2 (6 bases). The V and J ends lost 4 bases and 4 bases respectively, with 14 bases between them. Germline V CDR1 and CDR2: KGHSH, LQKENI. The CDR3 is made up of 15 amino acids. Based on the CDR3 plus reference TRBV18 and TRBJ2-1, the full variable domain is NAGVMQNPRHLVRRRGQEARLRCSPMKGHSHVYWYRQLPEEGLKFMVYLQKENIIDESGMPKERFSAEFPKEGPSILRIQQVVRGDSAAYFCASSQAGSKYNEQFFGPGTRLTVL.

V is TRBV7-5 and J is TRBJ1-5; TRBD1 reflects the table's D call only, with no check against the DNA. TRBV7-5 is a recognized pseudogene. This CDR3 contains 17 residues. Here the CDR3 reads CARSLVFDRALREPQHF. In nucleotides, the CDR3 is TGTGCCAGAAGCTTAGTTTTTGACAGGGCCCTTAGGGAGCCCCAGCATTTT.

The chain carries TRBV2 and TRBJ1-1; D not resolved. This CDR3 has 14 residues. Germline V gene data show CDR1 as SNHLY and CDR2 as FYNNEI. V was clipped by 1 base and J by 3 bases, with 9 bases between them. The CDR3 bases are TGTGCCAGCAGTGAAGTTCAGCGCCACACTGAAGCTTTCTTT. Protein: CASSEVQRHTEAFF. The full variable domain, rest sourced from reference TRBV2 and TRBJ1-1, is EPEVTQTPSHQVTQMGQEVILRCVPISNHLYFYWYRQILGQKVEFLVSFYNNEISEKSEIFDDQFSVERPDGSNFTLKIRSTKLEDSAMYFCASSEVQRHTEAFFGQGTRLTVV.

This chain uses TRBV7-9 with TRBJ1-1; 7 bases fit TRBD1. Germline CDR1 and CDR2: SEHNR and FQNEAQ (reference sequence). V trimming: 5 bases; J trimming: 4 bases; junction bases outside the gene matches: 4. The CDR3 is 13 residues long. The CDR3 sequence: CASSGQAGTEAFF. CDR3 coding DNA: TGTGCCAGCAGCGGACAGGCGGGCACTGAAGCTTTCTTT.

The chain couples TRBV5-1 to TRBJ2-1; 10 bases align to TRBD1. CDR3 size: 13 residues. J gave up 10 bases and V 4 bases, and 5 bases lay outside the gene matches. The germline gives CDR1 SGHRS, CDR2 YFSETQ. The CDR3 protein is CASSATGGGEQFF. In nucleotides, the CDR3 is TGCGCCAGCAGCGCGACAGGGGGCGGGGAGCAGTTCTTC.

The CDR3 DNA sequence: TGTGCCAGCAGTCCCGGGGGGATCTACGAGCAGTACTTC. Translation gives CASSPGGIYEQYF. The chain employs TRBV28 and TRBJ2-7; TRBD2 matches at 7 bases. The germline V gene encodes CDR1 MDHEN and CDR2 SYDVKM. The CDR3 has 13 residues. J lost 3 bases, V lost 5 bases, and 4 bases had no gene match.

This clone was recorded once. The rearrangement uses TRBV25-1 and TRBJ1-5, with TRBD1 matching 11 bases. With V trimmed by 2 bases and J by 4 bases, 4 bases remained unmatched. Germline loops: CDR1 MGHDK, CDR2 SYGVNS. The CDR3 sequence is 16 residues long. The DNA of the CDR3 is TGTGCCAGCAGTGAAGCCGGGACAGGGGGAAATCAGCCCCAGCATTTT. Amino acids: CASSEAGTGGNQPQHF.

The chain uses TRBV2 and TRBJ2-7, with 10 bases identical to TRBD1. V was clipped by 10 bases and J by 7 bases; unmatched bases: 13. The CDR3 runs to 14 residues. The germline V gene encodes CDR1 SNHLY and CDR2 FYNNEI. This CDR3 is CATSAGQGVFEQYF. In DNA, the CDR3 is TGTGCCACCTCAGCAGGACAGGGGGTGTTTGAGCAGTACTTC.

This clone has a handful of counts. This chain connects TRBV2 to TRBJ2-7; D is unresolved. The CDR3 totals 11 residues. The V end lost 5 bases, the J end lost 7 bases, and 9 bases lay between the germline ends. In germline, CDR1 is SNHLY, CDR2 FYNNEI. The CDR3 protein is CASSIGWEQYF. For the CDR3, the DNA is TGTGCCAGCAGTATCGGGTGGGAGCAGTACTTC.

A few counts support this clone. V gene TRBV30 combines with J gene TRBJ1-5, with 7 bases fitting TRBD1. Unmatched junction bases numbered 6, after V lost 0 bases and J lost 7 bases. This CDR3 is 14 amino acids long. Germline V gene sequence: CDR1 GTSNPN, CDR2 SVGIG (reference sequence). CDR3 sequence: CAWSVNQGGQPQHF. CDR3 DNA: TGTGCCTGGAGTGTAAATCAGGGGGGCCAGCCCCAGCATTTT.

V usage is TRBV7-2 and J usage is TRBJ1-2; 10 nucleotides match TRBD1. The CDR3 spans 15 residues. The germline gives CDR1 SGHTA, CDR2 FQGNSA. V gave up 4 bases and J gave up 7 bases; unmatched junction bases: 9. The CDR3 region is CASSSPGQGNFGYTF. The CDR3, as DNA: TGTGCCAGCAGCTCTCCGGGACAGGGGAATTTTGGCTACACCTTC.

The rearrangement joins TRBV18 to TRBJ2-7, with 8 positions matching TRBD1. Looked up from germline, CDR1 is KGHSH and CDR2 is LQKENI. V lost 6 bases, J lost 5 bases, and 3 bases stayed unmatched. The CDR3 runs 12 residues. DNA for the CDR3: TGTGCCAGCTCCGAGACAGGGGACGAGCAGTACTTC. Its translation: CASSETGDEQYF.

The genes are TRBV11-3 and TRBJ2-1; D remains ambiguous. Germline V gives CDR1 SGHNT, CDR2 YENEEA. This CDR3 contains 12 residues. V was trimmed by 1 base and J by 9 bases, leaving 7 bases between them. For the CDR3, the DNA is TGTGCCAGCAGCTTAGGAGTGGTTGAGCAGTTCTTC. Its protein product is CASSLGVVEQFF.

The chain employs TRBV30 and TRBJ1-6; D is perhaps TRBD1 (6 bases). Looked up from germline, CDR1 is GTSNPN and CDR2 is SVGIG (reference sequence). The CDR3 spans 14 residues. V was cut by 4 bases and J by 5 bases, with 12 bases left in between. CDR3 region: CAWNPGQNNSPLHF. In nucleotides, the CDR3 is TGTGCCTGGAACCCCGGACAGAATAATTCACCCCTCCACTTT. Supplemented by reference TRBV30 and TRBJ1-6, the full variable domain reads SQTIHQWPATLVQPVGSPLSLECTVEGTSNPNLYWYRQAAGRGLQLLFYSVGIGQISSEVPQNLSASRPQDRQFILSSKKLLLSDSGFYLCAWNPGQNNSPLHFGNGTRLTVT.